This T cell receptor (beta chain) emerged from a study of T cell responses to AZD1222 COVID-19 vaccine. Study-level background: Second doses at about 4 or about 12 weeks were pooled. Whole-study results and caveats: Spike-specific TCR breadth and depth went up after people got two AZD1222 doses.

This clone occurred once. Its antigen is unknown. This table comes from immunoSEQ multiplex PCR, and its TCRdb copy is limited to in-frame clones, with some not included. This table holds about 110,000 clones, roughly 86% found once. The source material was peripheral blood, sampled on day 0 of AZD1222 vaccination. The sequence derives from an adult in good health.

CDR3 in amino acids: CASSLGGLSSYNEQFF. CDR3 nucleotide sequence: TGCGCCAGCAGCCTGGGGGGGTTGAGCTCCTACAATGAGCAGTTCTTC. This chain joins TRBV4-3 and TRBJ2-1; 7 nucleotides align to TRBD2. This CDR3 has 16 amino acids. The ends lost 4 bases at V and 0 bases at J; junction bases unmatched: 6. Germline values: CDR1 LGHNA, CDR2 YSLEER.